This T cell receptor (beta chain) was recorded in a study of human CD8 memory T cell subsets. It was negative magnetic separation that enriched the total CD8+ T cells. Scientists made TCR beta libraries using UMI-labeled 5' RACE. TCRdb reprocessed the 5' RACE reads, keeping one entry per CDR3 protein, no DNA. Its table records around 10,000 distinct CDR3 sequences. The CDR3 runs 13 residues. Germline V gives CDR1 SGHTA, CDR2 FQGNSA. The specimen was CD8+ stem-like memory T cells (TSCM and TCM) sorted from PBMCs. Subset defined: stem-like memory CD8 T cells (TSTEM), CCR7+ PD-1- TIGIT-. The sequence was obtained from a human donor in good health. This chain uses TRBV7-2 with TRBJ2-3; as DNA is missing, the TRBD2 call by TCRdb cannot be tested. The CDR3 protein is CASSGLSGGAEYF.